These 6 T cell receptor beta chains originate from one sample sequenced in a study of OX40 agonist ivuxolimab in advanced cancers. Sequenced by immunoSEQ multiplex PCR; TCRdb stores in-frame clones only, minus some. This table has roughly 63,000 clones, roughly 87% appearing once. The source material was CD4+ or CD8+ T cells sorted from blood, sampled in a trial of the OX40 agonist ivuxolimab. Source of these receptors: an adult with an advanced solid tumor such as melanoma, head and neck, liver or kidney cancer.

The chain combines TRBV5-3 with TRBJ2-7; no clear D. TRBV5-3 is an open reading frame whose function is uncertain. V was pared by 4 bases and J by 2 bases, with 13 bases between. CDR3 size: 14 residues. The CDR3 loop is CARSVAPSPYEQYF. The CDR3 DNA reads TGTGCCAGAAGCGTCGCCCCGAGCCCCTACGAGCAGTACTTC.

The chain uses TRBV19 and TRBJ2-1; maybe TRBD2 (6 bases). With 6 bases removed from V and 0 bases from J, the gap between germline ends came to 12 bases. The CDR3 is 15 residues long. Germline V gene sequence: CDR1 LNHDA, CDR2 SQIVND (reference sequence). The CDR3 sequence: CASSHGSYSYNEQFF. The CDR3 nucleotides read TGTGCCAGTAGCCACGGGAGTTACTCCTACAATGAGCAGTTCTTC.

Of note for this clone: The same CDR3 also results from other DNA sequences found in this sample. V gene TRBV5-4 combines with J gene TRBJ1-1; 7 bases line up with TRBD1. The CDR3 length is 13 residues. Germline V gene sequence: CDR1 SGHNT, CDR2 YYREEE (reference sequence). J was trimmed by 4 bases and V by 5 bases; bases with no gene match: 5. Here the CDR3 DNA reads TGTGCCAGCAGGCGTCAGGGGGGCACTGAAGCTTTCTTT. Its protein is CASRRQGGTEAFF.

This clone was detected only once. This chain joins TRBV27 and TRBJ2-7; D is perhaps TRBD1 or TRBD2 (5 bases each). The CDR3 is 19 residues long. Germline V gene data show CDR1 as MNHEY and CDR2 as SMNVEV (reference sequence). The ends were cut back, 0 bases at V and 5 bases at J, with 26 bases in the middle. As DNA, the CDR3 is TGTGCCAGCAGTTTATCGTGGGGCCTACGAGGGGCAGGGATCGACGAGCAGTACTTC. Translation gives CASSLSWGLRGAGIDEQYF.

This chain connects TRBV4-2 to TRBJ2-7; D uncertain. The ends were cut back, 1 base at V and 2 bases at J, with 12 bases in the middle. Looked up from germline, CDR1 is LGHNA and CDR2 is YNFKEQ. The CDR3 consists of 15 residues. The CDR3 protein is CASSQGRGPTYEQYF. CDR3 bases: TGTGCCAGCAGCCAAGGCCGCGGACCTACCTACGAGCAGTACTTC.

The chain couples TRBV7-9 to TRBJ2-3, with 13 bases that match TRBD2. CDR1 and CDR2 from the germline V gene are SEHNR and FQNEAQ (reference sequence). V trimming: 4 bases; J trimming: 1 base; junction bases outside the gene matches: 8. The CDR3 is made up of 18 amino acids. CDR3 protein: CASSSGLAGTRRTDTQYF. CDR3 nucleotides: TGTGCCAGCAGCTCGGGACTAGCGGGGACCAGGCGCACAGATACGCAGTATTTT.